This T cell receptor (beta chain) was retrieved from a study of OX40 agonist ivuxolimab in advanced cancers. Blood got drawn at baseline, again on cycle 4 day 1, and then on cycle 7 day 1. Profiling relied on immunoSEQ multiplex PCR, and the TCRdb table lists in-frame clones only, not all of them. The data hold 90,000 to 100,000 clones, with about 80% observed a single time. The CDR3 runs to 14 residues. CDR1 is MNHEY and CDR2 is SVGAGI in the germline V gene. V lost 7 bases and J 6 bases, leaving 17 bases between the germline ends. The V gene is TRBV6-5, the J gene TRBJ2-3; D is possibly TRBD1 (6 bases). This sequence was found in an adult with an advanced solid tumor such as melanoma, head and neck, liver or kidney cancer. The sequences come from CD4+ or CD8+ T cells sorted from blood, collected in a trial of the OX40 agonist ivuxolimab. DNA of the CDR3: TGTGCCAGCACCCAGACAGGCACTGTGGATACGCAGTATTTT. Its translation is CASTQTGTVDTQYF.